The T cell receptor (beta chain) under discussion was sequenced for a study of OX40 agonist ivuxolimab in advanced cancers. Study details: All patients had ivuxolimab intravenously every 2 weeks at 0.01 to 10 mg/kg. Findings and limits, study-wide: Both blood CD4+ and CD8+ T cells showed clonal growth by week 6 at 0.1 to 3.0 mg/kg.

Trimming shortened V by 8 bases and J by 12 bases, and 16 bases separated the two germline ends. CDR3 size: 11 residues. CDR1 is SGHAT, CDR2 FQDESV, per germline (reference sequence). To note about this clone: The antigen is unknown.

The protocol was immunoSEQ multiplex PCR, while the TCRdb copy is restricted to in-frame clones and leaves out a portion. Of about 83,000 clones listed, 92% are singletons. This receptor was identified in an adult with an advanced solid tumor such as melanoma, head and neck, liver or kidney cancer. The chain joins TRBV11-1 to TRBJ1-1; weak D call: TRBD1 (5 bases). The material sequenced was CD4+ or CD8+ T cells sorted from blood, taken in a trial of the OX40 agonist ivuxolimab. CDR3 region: CASSIGGASFF. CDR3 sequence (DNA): TGTGCCAGCTCAATAGGAGGGGCCTCTTTCTTT.